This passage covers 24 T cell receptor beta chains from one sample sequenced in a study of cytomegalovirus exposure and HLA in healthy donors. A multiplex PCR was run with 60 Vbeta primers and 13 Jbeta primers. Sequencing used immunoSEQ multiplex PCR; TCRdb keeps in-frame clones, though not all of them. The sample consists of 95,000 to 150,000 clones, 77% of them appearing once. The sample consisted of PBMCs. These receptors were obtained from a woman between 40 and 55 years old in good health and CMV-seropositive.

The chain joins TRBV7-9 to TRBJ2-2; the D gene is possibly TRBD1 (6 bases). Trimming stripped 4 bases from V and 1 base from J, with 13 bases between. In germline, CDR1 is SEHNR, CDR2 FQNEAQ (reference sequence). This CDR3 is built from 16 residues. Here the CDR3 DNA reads TGTGCCAGCAGCTCTCCCCCGGGACAGAACACCGGGGAGCTGTTTTTT. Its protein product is CASSSPPGQNTGELFF.

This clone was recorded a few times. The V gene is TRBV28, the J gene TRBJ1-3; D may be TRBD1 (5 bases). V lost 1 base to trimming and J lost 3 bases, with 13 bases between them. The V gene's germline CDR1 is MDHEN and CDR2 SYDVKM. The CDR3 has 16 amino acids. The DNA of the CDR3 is TGTGCCAGCAGTTTATTAACCCGGAGGGGTGGAAACACCATATATTTT. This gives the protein CASSLLTRRGGNTIYF.

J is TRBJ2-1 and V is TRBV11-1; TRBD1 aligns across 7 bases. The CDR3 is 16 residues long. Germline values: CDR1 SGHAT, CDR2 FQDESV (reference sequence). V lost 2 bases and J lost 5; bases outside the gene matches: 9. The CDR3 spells CASSLYSQGTHNEQFF. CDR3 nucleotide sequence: TGTGCCAGCAGCTTATACTCACAGGGGACCCACAATGAGCAGTTCTTC.

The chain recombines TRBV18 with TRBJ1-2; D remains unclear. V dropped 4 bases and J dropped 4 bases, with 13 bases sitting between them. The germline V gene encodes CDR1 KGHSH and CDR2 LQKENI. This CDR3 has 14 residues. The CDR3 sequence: CASSREDPLYGYTF. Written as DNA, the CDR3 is TGTGCCAGCTCACGTGAAGATCCACTCTATGGCTACACCTTC.

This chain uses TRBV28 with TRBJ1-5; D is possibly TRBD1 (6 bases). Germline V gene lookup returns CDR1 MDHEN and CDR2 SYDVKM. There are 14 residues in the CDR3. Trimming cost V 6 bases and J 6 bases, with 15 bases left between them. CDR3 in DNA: TGTGCCAGCAGCAGCACAGGGAGGGGTCAGCCCCAGCATTTT. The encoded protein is CASSSTGRGQPQHF.

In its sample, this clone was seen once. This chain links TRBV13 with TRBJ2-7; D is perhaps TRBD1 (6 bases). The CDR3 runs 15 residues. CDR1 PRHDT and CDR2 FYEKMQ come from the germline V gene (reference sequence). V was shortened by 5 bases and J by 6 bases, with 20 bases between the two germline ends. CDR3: CASSTRTRKGGEQYF. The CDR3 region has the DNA TGTGCCAGCAGCACCCGTACTAGGAAAGGGGGCGAGCAGTACTTC.

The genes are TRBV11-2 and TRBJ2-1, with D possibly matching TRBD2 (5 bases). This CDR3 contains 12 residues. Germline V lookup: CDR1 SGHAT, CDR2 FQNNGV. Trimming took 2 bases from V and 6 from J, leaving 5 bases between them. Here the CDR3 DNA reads TGTGCCAGCAGCTTACTAGCCAATGAGCAGTTCTTC. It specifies CASSLLANEQFF.

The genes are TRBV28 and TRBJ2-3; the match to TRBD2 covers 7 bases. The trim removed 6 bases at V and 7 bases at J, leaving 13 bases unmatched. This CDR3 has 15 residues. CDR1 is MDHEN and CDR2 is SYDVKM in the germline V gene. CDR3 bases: TGTGCCAGCAGCGACGGGAGGTTCGTAGGGAATACGCAGTATTTT. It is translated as CASSDGRFVGNTQYF.

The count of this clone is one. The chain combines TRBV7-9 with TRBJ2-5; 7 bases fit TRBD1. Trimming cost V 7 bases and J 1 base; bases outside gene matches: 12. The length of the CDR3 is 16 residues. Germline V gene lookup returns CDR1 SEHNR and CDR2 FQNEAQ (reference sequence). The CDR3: CASTPKGATFQETQYF. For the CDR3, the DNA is TGTGCCAGCACCCCCAAGGGGGCGACTTTCCAAGAGACCCAGTACTTC.

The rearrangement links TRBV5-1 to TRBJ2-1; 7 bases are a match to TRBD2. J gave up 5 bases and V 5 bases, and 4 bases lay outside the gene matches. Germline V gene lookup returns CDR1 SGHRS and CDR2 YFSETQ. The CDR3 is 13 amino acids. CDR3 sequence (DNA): TGCGCCAGCAGGCGGGGGATCAACAATGAGCAGTTCTTC. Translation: CASRRGINNEQFF.

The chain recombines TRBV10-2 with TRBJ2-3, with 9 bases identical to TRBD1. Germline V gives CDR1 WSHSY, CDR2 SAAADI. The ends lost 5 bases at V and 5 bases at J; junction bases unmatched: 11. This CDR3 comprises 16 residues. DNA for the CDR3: TGCGCCAGCAGTCACCTAACAGGGGGCGGAGAAGATACGCAGTATTTT. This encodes CASSHLTGGGEDTQYF.

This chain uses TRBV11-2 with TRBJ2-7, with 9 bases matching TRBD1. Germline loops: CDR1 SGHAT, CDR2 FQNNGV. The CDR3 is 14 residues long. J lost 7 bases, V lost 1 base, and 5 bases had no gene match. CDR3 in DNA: TGTGCCAGCAGCTTAGGGACAGGGGTTTGGGAGCAGTACTTC. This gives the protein CASSLGTGVWEQYF.

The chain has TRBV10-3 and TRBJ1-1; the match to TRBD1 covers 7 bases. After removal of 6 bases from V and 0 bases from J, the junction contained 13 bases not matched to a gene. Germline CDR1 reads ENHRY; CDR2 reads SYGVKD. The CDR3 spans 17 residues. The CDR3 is CAISAGLGTDMNTEAFF. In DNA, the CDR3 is TGTGCCATCAGCGCCGGTCTCGGGACAGACATGAACACTGAAGCTTTCTTT.

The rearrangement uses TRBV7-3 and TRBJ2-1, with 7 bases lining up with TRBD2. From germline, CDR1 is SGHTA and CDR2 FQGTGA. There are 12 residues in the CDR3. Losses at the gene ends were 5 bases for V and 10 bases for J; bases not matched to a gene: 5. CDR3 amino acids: CASSTNSGEQFF. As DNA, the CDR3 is TGTGCCAGCAGCACCAATAGCGGGGAGCAGTTCTTC.

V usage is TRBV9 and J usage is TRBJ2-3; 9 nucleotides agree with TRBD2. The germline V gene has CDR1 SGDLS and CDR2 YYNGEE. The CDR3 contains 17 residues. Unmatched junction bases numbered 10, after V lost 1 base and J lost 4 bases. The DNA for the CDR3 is TGTGCCAGCAGCGTACTGGGGCGGGAGGGATCCCCAGATACGCAGTATTTT. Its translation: CASSVLGREGSPDTQYF.

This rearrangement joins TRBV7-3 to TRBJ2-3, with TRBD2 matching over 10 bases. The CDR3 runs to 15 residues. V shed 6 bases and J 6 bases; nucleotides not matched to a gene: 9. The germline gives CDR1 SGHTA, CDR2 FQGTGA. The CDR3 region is CASRSTSGLGDTQYF. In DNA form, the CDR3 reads TGTGCCAGCAGGTCGACTAGCGGGTTGGGGGATACGCAGTATTTT.

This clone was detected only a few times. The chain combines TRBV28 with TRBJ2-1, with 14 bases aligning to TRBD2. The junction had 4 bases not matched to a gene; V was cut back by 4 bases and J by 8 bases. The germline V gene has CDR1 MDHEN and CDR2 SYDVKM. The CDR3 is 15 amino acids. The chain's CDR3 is CASSSRLAGGDEQFF. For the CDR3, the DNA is TGTGCCAGCAGTTCAAGACTAGCGGGAGGGGATGAGCAGTTCTTC.

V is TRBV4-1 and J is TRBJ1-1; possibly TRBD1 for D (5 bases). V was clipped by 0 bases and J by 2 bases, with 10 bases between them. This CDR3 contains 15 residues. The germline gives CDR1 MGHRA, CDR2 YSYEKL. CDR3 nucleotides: TGCGCCAGCAGCCAAGATTCCGGGGGAAACACTGAAGCTTTCTTT. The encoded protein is CASSQDSGGNTEAFF.

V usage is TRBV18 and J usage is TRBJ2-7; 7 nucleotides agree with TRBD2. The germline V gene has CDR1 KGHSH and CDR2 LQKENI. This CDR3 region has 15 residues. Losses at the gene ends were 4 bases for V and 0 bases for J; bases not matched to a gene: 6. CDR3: CASSLSGTNSYEQYF. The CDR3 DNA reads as TGTGCCAGCTCACTCAGCGGGACGAACTCCTACGAGCAGTACTTC.

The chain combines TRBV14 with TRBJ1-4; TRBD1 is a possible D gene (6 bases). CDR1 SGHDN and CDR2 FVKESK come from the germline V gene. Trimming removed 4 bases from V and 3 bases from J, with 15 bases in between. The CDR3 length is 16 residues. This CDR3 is CASSLIGGLANEKLFF. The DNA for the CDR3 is TGTGCCAGCAGCCTCATTGGGGGCCTGGCTAATGAAAAACTGTTTTTT.

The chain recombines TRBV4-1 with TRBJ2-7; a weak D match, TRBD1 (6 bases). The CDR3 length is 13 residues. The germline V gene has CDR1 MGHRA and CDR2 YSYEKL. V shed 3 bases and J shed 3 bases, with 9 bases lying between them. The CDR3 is CASSHQQGYEQYF. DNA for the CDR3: TGCGCCAGCAGCCATCAACAGGGCTACGAGCAGTACTTC.

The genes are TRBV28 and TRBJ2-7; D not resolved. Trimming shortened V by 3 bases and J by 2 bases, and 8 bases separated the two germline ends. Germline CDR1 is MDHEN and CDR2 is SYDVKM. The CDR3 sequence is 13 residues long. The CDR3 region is CASSLLTAYEQYF. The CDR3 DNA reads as TGTGCCAGCAGTTTGCTAACAGCCTACGAGCAGTACTTC.

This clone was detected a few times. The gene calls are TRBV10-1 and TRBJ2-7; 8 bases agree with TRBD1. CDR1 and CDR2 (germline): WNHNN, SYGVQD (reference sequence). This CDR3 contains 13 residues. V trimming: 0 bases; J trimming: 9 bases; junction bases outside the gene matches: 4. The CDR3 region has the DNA TGCGCCAGCAGTGAGTCACGGACAGGGAGGCAGTACTTC. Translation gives CASSESRTGRQYF.

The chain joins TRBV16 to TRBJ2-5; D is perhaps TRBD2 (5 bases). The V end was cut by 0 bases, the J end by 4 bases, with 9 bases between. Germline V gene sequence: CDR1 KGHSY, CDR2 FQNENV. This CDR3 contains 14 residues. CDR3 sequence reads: CASSQSMGRETQYF. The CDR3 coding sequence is TGTGCCAGCAGCCAATCGATGGGGAGAGAGACCCAGTACTTC. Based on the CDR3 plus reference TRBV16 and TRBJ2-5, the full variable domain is GEEVAQTPKHLVRGEGQKAKLYCAPIKGHSYVFWYQQVLKNEFKFLISFQNENVFDETGMPKERFSAKCLPNSPCSLEIQATKLEDSAVYFCASSQSMGRETQYFGPGTRLLVL.